This T cell receptor (beta chain) emerged from a study of cytomegalovirus exposure and HLA in healthy donors. Germline V gene sequence: CDR1 GTSNPN, CDR2 SVGIG (reference sequence). V was clipped by 8 bases and J by 6 bases; unmatched bases: 13. The CDR3 loop spans 14 amino acids. The primer mix had 60 Vbeta and 13 Jbeta primers. The data were produced by immunoSEQ multiplex PCR, yet TCRdb's version contains in-frame clones alone and is incomplete. The repertoire holds 140,000 to 150,000 clones, with 77% as singletons. This chain joins TRBV30 and TRBJ1-2, with 9 bases that match TRBD1. The specimen sequenced was PBMCs. The source of this sequence is a male donor in good health and CMV-seronegative. CDR3 residues: CAGKVEDRGDGYTF. In nucleotides, the CDR3 is TGTGCCGGTAAAGTCGAGGACAGGGGCGATGGCTACACCTTC.